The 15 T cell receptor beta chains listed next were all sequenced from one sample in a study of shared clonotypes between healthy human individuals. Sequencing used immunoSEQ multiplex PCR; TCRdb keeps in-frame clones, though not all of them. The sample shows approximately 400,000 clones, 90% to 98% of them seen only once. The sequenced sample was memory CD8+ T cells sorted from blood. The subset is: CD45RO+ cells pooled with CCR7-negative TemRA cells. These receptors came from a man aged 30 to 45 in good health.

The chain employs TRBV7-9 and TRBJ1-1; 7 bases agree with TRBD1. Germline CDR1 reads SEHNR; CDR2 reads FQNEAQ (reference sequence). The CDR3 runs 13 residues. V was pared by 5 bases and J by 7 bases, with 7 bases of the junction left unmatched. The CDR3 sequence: CASSPSRDSEAFF. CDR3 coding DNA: TGTGCCAGCAGCCCGTCCCGGGACAGTGAAGCTTTCTTT.

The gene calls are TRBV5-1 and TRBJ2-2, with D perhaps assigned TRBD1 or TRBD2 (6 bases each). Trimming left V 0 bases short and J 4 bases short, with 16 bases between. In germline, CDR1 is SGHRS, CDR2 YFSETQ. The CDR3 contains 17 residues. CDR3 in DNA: TGCGCCAGCAGCTTGGGAACGGGGGCCCTACCCACCGGGGAGCTGTTTTTT. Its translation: CASSLGTGALPTGELFF. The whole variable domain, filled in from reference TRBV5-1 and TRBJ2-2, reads KAGVTQTPRYLIKTRGQQVTLSCSPISGHRSVSWYQQTPGQGLQFLFEYFSETQRNKGNFPGRFSGRQFSNSRSEMNVSTLELGDSALYLCASSLGTGALPTGELFFGEGSRLTVL.

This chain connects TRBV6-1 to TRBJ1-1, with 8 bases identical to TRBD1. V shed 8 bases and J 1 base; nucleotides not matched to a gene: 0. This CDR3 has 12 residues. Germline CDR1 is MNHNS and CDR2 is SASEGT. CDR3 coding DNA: TGTGCCAGCGACAGGGGGAACACTGAAGCTTTCTTT. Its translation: CASDRGNTEAFF.

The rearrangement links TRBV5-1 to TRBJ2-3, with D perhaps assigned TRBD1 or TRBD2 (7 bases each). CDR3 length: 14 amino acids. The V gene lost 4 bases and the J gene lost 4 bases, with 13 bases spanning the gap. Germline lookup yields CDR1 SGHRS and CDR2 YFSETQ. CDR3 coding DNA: TGCGCCAGCAGCCTGACAGGGAGGGCAGATACGCAGTATTTT. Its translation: CASSLTGRADTQYF.

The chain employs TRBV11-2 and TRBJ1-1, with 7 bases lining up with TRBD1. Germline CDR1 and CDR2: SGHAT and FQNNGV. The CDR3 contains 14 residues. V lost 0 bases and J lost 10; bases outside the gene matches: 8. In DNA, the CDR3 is TGTGCCAGCAGCTTAGAGTCGACAGGGTGGGGAGCTTTCTTT. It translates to CASSLESTGWGAFF.

The DNA for the CDR3 is TGTGCCAGCAGCGATTGGGACTTCACAGATACGCAGTATTTT. It yields the protein CASSDWDFTDTQYF. V is TRBV9 and J is TRBJ2-3; possible D gene TRBD2, 6 bases. CDR1 is SGDLS, CDR2 YYNGEE, per germline. Between the trimmed V and J ends, which lost 3 bases and 2 bases, there was a span of 10 bases. The CDR3 loop spans 14 amino acids.

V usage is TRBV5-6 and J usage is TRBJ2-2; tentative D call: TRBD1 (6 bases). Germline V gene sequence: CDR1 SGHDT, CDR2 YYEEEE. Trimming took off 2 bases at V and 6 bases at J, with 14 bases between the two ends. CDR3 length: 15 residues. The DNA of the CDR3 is TGTGCCAGCAGCTTTCTCCTACAGGGTTCCGGGGAGCTGTTTTTT. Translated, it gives CASSFLLQGSGELFF.

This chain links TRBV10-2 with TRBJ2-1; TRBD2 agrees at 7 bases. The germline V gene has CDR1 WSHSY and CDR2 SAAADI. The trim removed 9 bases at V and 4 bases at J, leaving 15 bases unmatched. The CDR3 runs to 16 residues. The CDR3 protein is CASDRVMSSGYNEQFF. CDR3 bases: TGCGCCAGTGATCGGGTGATGTCTAGCGGTTACAATGAGCAGTTCTTC.

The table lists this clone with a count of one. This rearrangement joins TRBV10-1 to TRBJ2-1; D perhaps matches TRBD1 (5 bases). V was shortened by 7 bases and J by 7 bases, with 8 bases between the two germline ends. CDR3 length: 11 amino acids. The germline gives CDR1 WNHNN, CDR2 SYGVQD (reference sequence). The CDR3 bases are TGCGCCAGCATAGGGGAAAATGAGCAGTTCTTC. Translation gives CASIGENEQFF.

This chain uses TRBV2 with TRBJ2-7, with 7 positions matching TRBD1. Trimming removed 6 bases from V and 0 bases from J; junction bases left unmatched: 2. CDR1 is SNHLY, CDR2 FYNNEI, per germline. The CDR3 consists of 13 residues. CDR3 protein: CASRRDSSYEQYF. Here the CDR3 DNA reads TGTGCCAGCAGACGGGACAGCTCCTACGAGCAGTACTTC.

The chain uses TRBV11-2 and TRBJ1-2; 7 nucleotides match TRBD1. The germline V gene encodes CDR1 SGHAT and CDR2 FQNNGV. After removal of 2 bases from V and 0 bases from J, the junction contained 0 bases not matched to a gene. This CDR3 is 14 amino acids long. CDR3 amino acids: CASSLQGANYGYTF. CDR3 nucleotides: TGTGCCAGCAGCTTACAGGGGGCTAACTATGGCTACACCTTC. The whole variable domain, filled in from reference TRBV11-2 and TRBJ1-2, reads EAGVAQSPRYKIIEKRQSVAFWCNPISGHATLYWYQQILGQGPKLLIQFQNNGVVDDSQLPKDRFSAERLKGVDSTLKIQPAKLEDSAVYLCASSLQGANYGYTFGSGTRLTVV.

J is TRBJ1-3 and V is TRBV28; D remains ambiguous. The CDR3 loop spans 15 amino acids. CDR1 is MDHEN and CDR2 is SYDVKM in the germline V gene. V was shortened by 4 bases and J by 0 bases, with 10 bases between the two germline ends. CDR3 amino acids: CASSSLGLSGNTIYF. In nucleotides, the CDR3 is TGTGCCAGCAGTTCTCTAGGACTCTCTGGAAACACCATATATTTT.

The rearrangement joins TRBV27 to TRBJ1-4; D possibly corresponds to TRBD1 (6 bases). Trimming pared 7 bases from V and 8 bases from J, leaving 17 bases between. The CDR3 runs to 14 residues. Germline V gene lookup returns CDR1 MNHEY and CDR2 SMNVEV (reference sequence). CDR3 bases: TGTGCCAGCATGCTACAGGGAGGAGGAGAAAAACTGTTTTTT. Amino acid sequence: CASMLQGGGEKLFF.

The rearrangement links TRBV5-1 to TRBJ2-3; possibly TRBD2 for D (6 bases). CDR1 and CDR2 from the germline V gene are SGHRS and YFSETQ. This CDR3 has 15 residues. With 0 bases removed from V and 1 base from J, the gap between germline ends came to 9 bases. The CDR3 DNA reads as TGCGCCAGCAGCTTGGTGGGCGGGGGCACAGATACGCAGTATTTT. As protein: CASSLVGGGTDTQYF. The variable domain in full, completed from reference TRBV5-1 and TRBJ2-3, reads KAGVTQTPRYLIKTRGQQVTLSCSPISGHRSVSWYQQTPGQGLQFLFEYFSETQRNKGNFPGRFSGRQFSNSRSEMNVSTLELGDSALYLCASSLVGGGTDTQYFGPGTRLTVL.

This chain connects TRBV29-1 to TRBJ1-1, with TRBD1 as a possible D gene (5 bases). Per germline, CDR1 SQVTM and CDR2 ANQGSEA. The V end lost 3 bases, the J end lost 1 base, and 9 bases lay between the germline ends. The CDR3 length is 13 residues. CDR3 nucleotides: TGCAGCGTTGAGGGACGGGCGAACACTGAAGCTTTCTTT. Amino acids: CSVEGRANTEAFF.